The 21 T cell receptor beta chains below come from one sample, sequenced in a study of memory CD4+ T cells and cytomegalovirus serostatus. Sequenced by immunoSEQ multiplex PCR; TCRdb stores in-frame clones only, minus some. This sample has some 39,000 clones, with about four fifths found just once. Single viable CD3+CD4+CD8-CD45RO+ cells were sorted as the memory CD4+ T cells. Sequenced: memory CD4+ T cells from blood. Every receptor here comes from an adult in good health and CMV-seronegative.

The chain combines TRBV6-5 with TRBJ2-1, with TRBD1 identical over 9 bases. The trim removed 6 bases at V and 2 bases at J, leaving 5 bases unmatched. Per germline, CDR1 MNHEY and CDR2 SVGAGI. The CDR3 runs 15 residues. This CDR3 reads CASRAGTGPYNEQFF. The CDR3 region has the DNA TGTGCCAGCAGGGCCGGGACAGGGCCCTACAATGAGCAGTTCTTC.

The chain couples TRBV19 to TRBJ1-5; maybe TRBD1 (5 bases). V lost 4 bases, J lost 3 bases, and 13 bases lay in between. The CDR3 contains 15 residues. Germline V gene lookup returns CDR1 LNHDA and CDR2 SQIVND (reference sequence). CDR3 coding DNA: TGTGCCAGTAGTAGGGGCGCGAATTACAATCAGCCCCAGCATTTT. This translates into CASSRGANYNQPQHF. The full variable domain, completed using reference TRBV19 and TRBJ1-5, is DGGITQSPKYLFRKEGQNVTLSCEQNLNHDAMYWYRQDPGQGLRLIYYSQIVNDFQKGDIAEGYSVSREKKESFPLTVTSAQKNPTAFYLCASSRGANYNQPQHFGDGTRLSIL.

V gene TRBV19 combines with J gene TRBJ2-1; 8 nucleotides line up with TRBD2. Looked up from germline, CDR1 is LNHDA and CDR2 is SQIVND (reference sequence). Losses at the gene ends were 5 bases for V and 3 bases for J; bases not matched to a gene: 12. The CDR3 loop spans 17 amino acids. Here the CDR3 DNA reads TGTGCCAGTAGTCTCGATCACCGGGGGGGATTCTACAATGAGCAGTTCTTC. Its translation: CASSLDHRGGFYNEQFF. Looking up the rest from reference TRBV19 and TRBJ2-1 gives the full variable domain: DGGITQSPKYLFRKEGQNVTLSCEQNLNHDAMYWYRQDPGQGLRLIYYSQIVNDFQKGDIAEGYSVSREKKESFPLTVTSAQKNPTAFYLCASSLDHRGGFYNEQFFGPGTRLTVL.

The V call is TRBV20-1, the J call TRBJ1-1; 7 bases line up with TRBD1. This CDR3 spans 11 amino acids. After removal of 3 bases from V and 11 bases from J, the junction contained 6 bases not matched to a gene. Germline V CDR1 and CDR2: DFQATT, SNEGSKA (reference sequence). The CDR3 region is CSASGQAEAFF. The CDR3 DNA reads as TGCAGTGCTAGCGGACAGGCCGAGGCTTTCTTT.

This chain uses TRBV19 with TRBJ1-2; D is uncertain. Trimming shortened V by 8 bases and J by 2 bases, and 12 bases separated the two germline ends. CDR1 and CDR2 from the germline V gene are LNHDA and SQIVND (reference sequence). The CDR3 runs to 13 residues. The CDR3 bases are TGTGCCAGTCATCATGAACAAAACTATGGCTACACCTTC. It codes for CASHHEQNYGYTF.

The genes are TRBV5-4 and TRBJ1-2; D unresolved. The V gene's germline CDR1 is SGHNT and CDR2 YYREEE (reference sequence). Trimming left V 4 bases short and J 0 bases short, with 16 bases between. The CDR3 is 16 amino acids. This CDR3 reads CASSHGVFGANYGYTF. For the CDR3, the DNA is TGTGCCAGCAGCCATGGAGTTTTTGGGGCTAACTATGGCTACACCTTC.

This chain uses TRBV18 with TRBJ2-3, with D possibly called TRBD1 or TRBD2 (6 bases each). V lost 0 bases to trimming and J lost 5 bases, with 12 bases between them. Germline CDR1 reads KGHSH; CDR2 reads LQKENI. The CDR3 has 15 amino acids. CDR3 sequence (DNA): TGTGCCAGCTCACCACCTGGGGGGCAGGTAGATACGCAGTATTTT. It translates to CASSPPGGQVDTQYF.

CDR3 DNA: TGTGCCAGCAGTTACTATCAGACTGGAGGTGAACAGTTCTTC. Residues: CASSYYQTGGEQFF. The gene calls are TRBV6-6 and TRBJ2-1, with D perhaps matching TRBD2 (5 bases). CDR3 length: 14 amino acids. V shed 1 base and J shed 13 bases, with 17 bases lying between them. The V gene's germline CDR1 is MNHNY and CDR2 SVGAGI (reference sequence).

This clone was detected only once. The chain employs TRBV7-9 and TRBJ2-2, with unresolved D. With 6 bases removed from V and 4 bases from J, the gap between germline ends came to 15 bases. There are 15 residues in the CDR3. From germline, CDR1 is SEHNR and CDR2 FQNEAQ (reference sequence). The CDR3 loop is CASSFLSSTTGELFF. CDR3 sequence (DNA): TGTGCCAGCAGTTTTCTATCCTCCACCACCGGGGAGCTGTTTTTT.

The chain couples TRBV29-1 to TRBJ2-7, with D unresolved. The germline V and J ends were trimmed by 5 bases and 4 bases, with 6 bases remaining between them. The CDR3 length is 10 residues. Germline V gene sequence: CDR1 SQVTM, CDR2 ANQGSEA. CDR3 in DNA: TGCAGCGTTCTTCGGTACGAGCAGTACTTC. Its translation: CSVLRYEQYF.

This clone was counted between two and nine times. Here the CDR3 reads CASNQGQYGYTF. The CDR3, as DNA: TGTGCCAGCAATCAAGGGCAATATGGCTACACCTTC. The rearrangement uses TRBV28 and TRBJ1-2; D remains ambiguous. This CDR3 spans 12 amino acids. Trimming shortened V by 7 bases and J by 5 bases, and 11 bases separated the two germline ends. In germline, CDR1 is MDHEN, CDR2 SYDVKM.

The V gene is TRBV5-6, the J gene TRBJ2-5; the D is unclear. V lost 0 bases and J lost 0, with 9 bases in between. The CDR3 is 15 amino acids. Per the germline V gene, CDR1 is SGHDT and CDR2 is YYEEEE. DNA of the CDR3: TGTGCCAGCAGCTTGGGGTTGGGGTACCAAGAGACCCAGTACTTC. Amino acids: CASSLGLGYQETQYF.

As concerns this clone: Other DNA sequences in the sample encode the same CDR3. The chain couples TRBV5-1 to TRBJ1-1; D is ambiguous. Per germline, CDR1 SGHRS and CDR2 YFSETQ. V was cut by 5 bases and J by 11 bases, with 22 bases left in between. This CDR3 is 14 amino acids long. CDR3 sequence (DNA): TGCGCCAGCAGGGTTGAGCTCTCTCGCGTTGAGGCTTTCTTT. Protein sequence: CASRVELSRVEAFF. Full variable domain (remainder filled in from reference TRBV5-1 and TRBJ1-1): KAGVTQTPRYLIKTRGQQVTLSCSPISGHRSVSWYQQTPGQGLQFLFEYFSETQRNKGNFPGRFSGRQFSNSRSEMNVSTLELGDSALYLCASRVELSRVEAFFGQGTRLTVV.

The chain couples TRBV9 to TRBJ2-5; 7 bases are shared with TRBD1. The CDR3 is 17 amino acids. The germline V gene encodes CDR1 SGDLS and CDR2 YYNGEE. V shed 3 bases and J 0 bases; nucleotides not matched to a gene: 11. As DNA, the CDR3 is TGTGCCAGCAGCGAGCACTCCGGGACAGAGAACCAAGAGACCCAGTACTTC. It is translated as CASSEHSGTENQETQYF.

The V call is TRBV9, the J call TRBJ2-5, with 9 positions matching TRBD1. CDR3 length equals 13 residues. CDR1 and CDR2 (germline): SGDLS, YYNGEE. The V and J ends lost 4 bases and 5 bases, in that order; junction bases with no gene match: 3. The CDR3 DNA follows: TGTGCCAGCAGCACCGGGACAGGGGAGACCCAGTACTTC. Amino acids: CASSTGTGETQYF.

This clone was observed a single time. The chain uses TRBV11-2 and TRBJ1-3; D remains unclear. Trimming shortened V by 1 base and J by 0 bases, and 13 bases separated the two germline ends. From germline, CDR1 is SGHAT and CDR2 FQNNGV. The CDR3 is made up of 17 amino acids. The CDR3 DNA is TGTGCCAGCAGCTTAGGGTACCAGCCTAACTCTGGAAACACCATATATTTT. Protein sequence: CASSLGYQPNSGNTIYF. Using reference TRBV11-2 and TRBJ1-3 for the parts outside the CDR3, the full variable domain is EAGVAQSPRYKIIEKRQSVAFWCNPISGHATLYWYQQILGQGPKLLIQFQNNGVVDDSQLPKDRFSAERLKGVDSTLKIQPAKLEDSAVYLCASSLGYQPNSGNTIYFGEGSWLTVV.

The rearrangement uses TRBV23-1 and TRBJ1-5, with a tentative D call TRBD1 (5 bases). TRBV23-1 is labeled an ORF, and its function is uncertain. The length of the CDR3 is 14 residues. With 7 bases removed from V and 10 bases from J, the gap between germline ends came to 20 bases. The CDR3 sequence is CASKRTGAGGPQHF. The CDR3 nucleotides are TGCGCCAGCAAACGGACCGGGGCCGGTGGCCCCCAGCATTTT.

The chain uses TRBV4-3 and TRBJ1-1, with D maybe TRBD1 (6 bases). V was clipped by 4 bases and J by 3 bases, with 15 bases between them. Germline V gene sequence: CDR1 LGHNA, CDR2 YSLEER. The CDR3 totals 15 residues. CDR3: CASSRGPSGDTEAFF. The CDR3 DNA follows: TGCGCCAGCAGCCGGGGACCCTCAGGGGACACTGAAGCTTTCTTT.

This rearrangement joins TRBV5-5 to TRBJ2-2; possible D gene TRBD1, 6 bases. CDR3 length: 16 amino acids. Trimming took off 1 base at V and 5 bases at J, with 15 bases between the two ends. Germline V gene lookup returns CDR1 SGHKS and CDR2 YYEKEE (reference sequence). The CDR3 is CASSLRWTANTGELFF. The CDR3 DNA reads TGTGCCAGCAGCTTGAGATGGACAGCCAATACCGGGGAGCTGTTTTTT.

The V gene is TRBV2, the J gene TRBJ2-7; the D gene is possibly TRBD2 (6 bases). Germline CDR1 reads SNHLY; CDR2 reads FYNNEI. Trimming shortened V by 5 bases and J by 5 bases, and 13 bases separated the two germline ends. CDR3 length equals 13 residues. The CDR3, as DNA: TGTGCCAGCAGTCCTAGCGAGGAAAACGAGCAGTACTTC. Translation gives CASSPSEENEQYF.

This clone was recorded a few times. The CDR3: CAWTGQGDPEAFF. The CDR3 DNA is TGTGCCTGGACGGGACAGGGGGACCCTGAAGCTTTCTTT. This rearrangement joins TRBV30 to TRBJ1-1; 11 positions match TRBD1. This CDR3 has 13 amino acids. CDR1 GTSNPN and CDR2 SVGIG come from the germline V gene (reference sequence). The J segment lost 6 bases and the V segment lost 4 bases, leaving 4 bases of the junction unmatched.